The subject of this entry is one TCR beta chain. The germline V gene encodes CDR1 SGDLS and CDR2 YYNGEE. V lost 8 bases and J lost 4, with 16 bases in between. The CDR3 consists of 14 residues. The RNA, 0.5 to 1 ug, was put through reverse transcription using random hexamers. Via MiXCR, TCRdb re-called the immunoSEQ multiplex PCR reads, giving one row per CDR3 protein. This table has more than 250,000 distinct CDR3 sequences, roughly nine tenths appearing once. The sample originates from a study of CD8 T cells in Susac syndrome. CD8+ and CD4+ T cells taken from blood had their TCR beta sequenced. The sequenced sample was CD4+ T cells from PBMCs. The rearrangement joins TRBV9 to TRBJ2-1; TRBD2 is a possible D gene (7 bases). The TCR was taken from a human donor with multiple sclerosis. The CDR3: CASGGANFYNEQFF. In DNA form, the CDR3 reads TGTGCCAGTGGGGGGGCCAATTTTTACAATGAGCAGTTCTTC. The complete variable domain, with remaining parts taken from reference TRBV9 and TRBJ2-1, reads DSGVTQTPKHLITATGQRVTLRCSPRSGDLSVYWYQQSLDQGLQFLIQYYNGEERAKGNILERFSAQQFPDLHSELNLSSLELGDSALYFCASGGANFYNEQFFGPGTRLTVL.